Sequencing of this T cell receptor (beta chain) was carried out in a study of post-analysis software for immune sequencing data (dated by TCRdb to the mid-2010s). Background for the entire study: Recorded disease courses included relapsing-remitting, secondary progressive and progressive-relapsing multiple sclerosis, with some patients lacking subtype annotation. A subset of samples was prepared in parallel using single-end sample barcoding, then pooled and co-amplified after Illumina adapter ligation. The patient repertoires were compared against fewer than twelve previously published healthy control repertoires obtained from donors aged 6 to 25 years.

Overall study outcomes, separate from this receptor: The multiple sclerosis patient group was slightly younger than the control group. A handful of TRBV segments, including TRBV5-6, TRBV5-1 and TRBV20-1, were significantly more frequent in patients than controls. Normalized Chao1 diversity was significantly lower in multiple sclerosis patients than controls, suggesting substantial peripheral T-cell clonal expansion. When samples were clustered directly using the F measure, samples prepared in the same batch co-clustered strongly, which prompted a batch-effect correction.

The library was built by means of PCR. The instrument given in TCRdb is Illumina HiSeq 2500. To reduce PCR and sequencing biases, unique molecular identifiers were built into the TCR beta cDNA libraries. Approximately 500,000 cDNA molecules were obtained for every 1 to 10 million input T cells, so each molecule roughly corresponded to one T cell. The same protocol used for the earlier healthy control dataset was applied to prepare and sequence the patient libraries. Within a given batch, samples were prepared together, multiplexed and sequenced on the same HiSeq lane. On the study's bioinformatics: Raw barcoded reads were processed with MIGEC, and single-read molecular identifier groups were discarded before consensus assembly and CDR3 extraction. VDJtools was used for post-analysis of the clonotype tables, with diversity normalized by down-sampling every dataset to the smallest sample size. Repertoire overlap clustering matched CDR3 amino acid but not nucleotide sequences to correct batch-related cross-sample contamination. TCRdb trimmed public reads at Q25 via fastp, called clones via MiXCR and kept in-frame beta chains. Every CDR3 protein is listed once, alongside the most common genes and DNA of its rows. The V and J calls and clone size are TCRdb's, not the authors'. Within this sample are some 690,000 distinct CDR3 sequences, with just under 30% of them counted one time only. The ten most abundant clones make up roughly 0.57% of the sample.

The CDR3 goes from the cysteine to the phenylalanine over 14 residues. The retained sequence is limited to the CDR3, 42 bases, with the frame set at the first base. For this chain, trimming is 6 bases at the V end and 5 bases at the J end, and the number of junction bases without a gene match is 13. The germline V gene (reference sequence) gives CDR1 as DFQATT and CDR2 as SNEGSKA. Details on this clonotype: Its recognized antigen is unknown. Nothing much larger sits one base from this clone, and base qualities are not available.

To demonstrate the VDJtools post-analysis software, TCR beta repertoires were profiled from the peripheral blood of 10 to 15 young patients with multiple sclerosis. The patients with multiple sclerosis were children and adolescents between about 6 and 17 years of age. The sample comprised blood. The TCR originated in a girl between 10 and 17 years old with multiple sclerosis. The chain joins TRBV20-1 to TRBJ2-7, with TRBD1 matching 7 junction bases. The nucleotide sequence is given as TGCAGTGCCTTAGTAAGACAGGGTCGGCACGAGCAGTACTTC. Translated, this is CSALVRQGRHEQYF.